This T cell receptor (beta chain) was captured by sequencing in a study of blood T cells in healthy people across ages. A note on this clonotype: The antigen remains undetermined. A much larger clonotype is one base distant, so this may be a read error.

Germline-derived CDR1 and CDR2 are SGDLS and YYNGEE. The CDR3 contains 14 residues. For the second PCR, which ran for about 7 to 11 cycles, a sample-barcoded 5' primer and a J-beta primer mix were used. Carrying 12 random nucleotides, a template-switch adaptor labeled each individual cDNA molecule. TCRdb called the 5' RACE reads again in MiXCR, with one record for every CDR3 protein. The repertoire holds about 620,000 distinct CDR3 sequences, with roughly half as singletons. Study-level findings and limits: Versus aged donors, long-lived donors had higher diversity and more naive CD4+ cells. TCR beta diversity tracked closely with naive T cell percentage.

The sequenced sample was blood. The chain combines TRBV9 with TRBJ2-7; D perhaps matches TRBD2 (5 bases). This sequence originates from a woman older than 75 in good health. The CDR3 loop reads CANSVEDSGYEQYF. CDR3 DNA: TGTGCCAACAGCGTAGAGGATTCGGGGTACGAGCAGTACTTC.